This record looks at one T cell receptor beta chain sequence and its context. These data are taken from a study of PD-L1 blockade in urothelial cancer. Study context: Specimens of blood held a median count of approximately 150,000 T cells.

CDR3 size: 14 residues. Time point denoted: peripheral blood 6 weeks after treatment start. Libraries were prepared by immunoSEQ multiplex PCR; TCRdb keeps only in-frame clonotypes and omits some of them. Among roughly 120,000 clones listed, approximately 90% were seen once. This sequence was found in a man aged 60-69 years with urothelial cancer. The source was PBMCs, collected around atezolizumab (anti-PD-L1) treatment. The chain carries TRBV21-1 and TRBJ2-7; the table gives TRBD1 as D, unverified against the DNA. TRBV21-1 is labeled a pseudogene. CDR3 bases: TGTGCCAGCAGCAAATCAGGGGATTCCTACGAGCAGTACTTC. It encodes CASSKSGDSYEQYF.